This T cell receptor beta chain was sequenced for a study of memory CD4+ T cells and cytomegalovirus serostatus. Single viable CD3+CD4+CD8-CD45RO+ cells were sorted as the memory CD4+ T cells. CD4+ T cells were isolated by positive magnetic selection. Clones were sequenced by immunoSEQ multiplex PCR, and TCRdb holds only the in-frame ones, with some missing. The table has approximately 65,000 clones, more than 70% seen once. This TCR was recovered from an adult in good health and CMV-seronegative. Sequencing was done on a sample of memory CD4+ T cells from blood.

DNA of the CDR3: TGTGCCAGCAGTGGATGGAAGCAGGGGAGTAACAATGAGCAGTTCTTC. This encodes CASSGWKQGSNNEQFF. This chain connects TRBV6-1 to TRBJ2-1, with a weak D call TRBD1 (6 bases). V gave up 4 bases and J gave up 5 bases, with 18 bases separating them. Germline CDR1 reads MNHNS; CDR2 reads SASEGT. The CDR3 runs 16 residues.